Sequencing of this T cell receptor beta chain was carried out in a study of human T cells and chemical hapten exposure. V shed 3 bases and J 6 bases; nucleotides not matched to a gene: 5. CDR3 length: 15 amino acids. Per germline, CDR1 SGHAT and CDR2 FQNNGV. TCRdb re-called the RACE reads through MiXCR, storing one row per CDR3 protein. The data contain 60,000 to 70,000 distinct CDR3 sequences, approximately 10% of them seen just once; the ten biggest clones take up 4% to 6%. Details on this clonotype: As yet, its antigen is unknown.

Study-level results: Every donor had alopecia, and their immune response may therefore differ from healthy people's. Expanded TCRs grouped into significantly more large CDR3 similarity clusters than controls produced.

As for time point: pre-sensitization, week 0. Treatment denoted: therapeutic diphenylcyclopropenone sensitization with weekly scalp DPC. The study drew its donors from alopecia patients who were 18 to 70 years old and suitable for DPC. This TCR came from a woman aged 45 to 65 with alopecia areata. Some clones in this sample may be carry-over from other donors' samples. Sequencing was performed on whole blood, taken in connection with sensitization to the hapten diphenylcyclopropenone (DPC). The rearrangement joins TRBV11-2 to TRBJ1-6; 7 bases align to TRBD1. The CDR3 sequence: CASSFSQGSNSPLHF. CDR3 DNA sequence: TGTGCCAGCAGCTTCTCACAGGGGAGTAATTCACCCCTCCACTTT.